These T cell receptor beta chains were read from a single sample in a study of shared clonotypes between healthy human individuals. Data came from immunoSEQ multiplex PCR; TCRdb stores just in-frame clones and leaves some out. The top ten hold less than 0.065% of the sample, which has about 600,000 clones, approximately 97% seen once. Sample: naive CD4+ T cells sorted from blood. All receptors come from a woman aged 25 to 45 in good health. Both conserved end residues are part of each CDR3. A D gene is named only where the DNA matches it firmly. Clone size is shown for a subset of rows, as once, few, many or a class of expanded clone.

v_call,d_call,j_call,clone_size,cdr3_nt,cdr3_aa
TRBV7-9,TRBD2,TRBJ2-1,NA,TGTGCCAGCAGCTTAGTGACCCAGCGGGGAGGTGAGCAGTTCTTC,CASSLVTQRGGEQFF
TRBV7-3,TRBD2,TRBJ2-1,few,TGTGCCAGCAGTTACGGGATGGGGACTAGCGGACTCAATGAGCAGTTCTTC,CASSYGMGTSGLNEQFF
TRBV7-2,TRBD2,TRBJ2-1,NA,TGTGCCAGCAGCTTGGGGACTAGCGGGAGGTTTGAGCAGTTCTTC,CASSLGTSGRFEQFF
TRBV9,TRBD1,TRBJ2-7,NA,TGTGCCAGCAGCGTAGCTGGACAGGCGACCTACGAGCAGTACTTC,CASSVAGQATYEQYF
TRBV28,NA,TRBJ1-3,NA,TGTGCCAGCAGTTTACCGCAGGGAGGAAACACCATATATTTT,CASSLPQGGNTIYF
TRBV28,TRBD2,TRBJ2-7,NA,TGTGCCAGCAGTTTGAGCGGGAACTCCTACGAGCAGTACTTC,CASSLSGNSYEQYF
TRBV6-5,NA,TRBJ2-7,NA,TGTGCCAGCAGTTACGAAAGGGTAGCCTACGAGCAGTACTTC,CASSYERVAYEQYF
TRBV7-3,NA,TRBJ2-3,NA,TGTGCCAGCAGCTTTCTCTGGGAGGATACGCAGTATTTT,CASSFLWEDTQYF
TRBV5-5,NA,TRBJ1-1,NA,TGTGCCAGCAGCTTGGTCCGGGCCACTGAAGCTTTCTTT,CASSLVRATEAFF
TRBV6-5,NA,TRBJ1-1,NA,TGTGCCAGCAAGAATACGGGAGGTCGGGGTTTAGCTTTCTTT,CASKNTGGRGLAFF